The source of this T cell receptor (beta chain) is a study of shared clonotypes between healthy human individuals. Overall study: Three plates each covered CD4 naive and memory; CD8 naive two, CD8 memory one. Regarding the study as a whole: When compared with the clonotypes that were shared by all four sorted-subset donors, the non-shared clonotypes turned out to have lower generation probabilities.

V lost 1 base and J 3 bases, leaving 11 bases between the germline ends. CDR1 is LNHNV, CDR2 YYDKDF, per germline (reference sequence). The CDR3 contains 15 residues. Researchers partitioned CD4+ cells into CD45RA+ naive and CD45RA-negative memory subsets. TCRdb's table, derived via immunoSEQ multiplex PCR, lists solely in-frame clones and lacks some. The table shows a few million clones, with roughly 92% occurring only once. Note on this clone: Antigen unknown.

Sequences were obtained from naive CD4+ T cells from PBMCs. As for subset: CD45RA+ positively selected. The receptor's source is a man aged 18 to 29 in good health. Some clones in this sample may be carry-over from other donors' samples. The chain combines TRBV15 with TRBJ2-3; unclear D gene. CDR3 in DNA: TGTGCCACCAGCAGAGCCCTGGGATTAACAGATACGCAGTATTTT. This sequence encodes CATSRALGLTDTQYF.